This T cell receptor beta chain was recovered during a study of T-cell reconstitution after alpha-beta-depleted transplantation in children. Preparation of the TCRbeta library involved a method that used unique molecular identifiers. MiXCR was run by TCRdb on the PCR reads, yielding one entry per CDR3 protein. Of some 200,000 distinct CDR3 sequences in the sample, roughly 8.3% were seen once. This clonotype was counted many times. The sequences come from PBMCs, mostly from graft donor cells, collected 360 days after TCRalphabeta/CD19-depleted stem cell transplant. This TCR was sampled from a male patient between 2 and 15 years old who had a stem cell transplant for acute myeloid leukemia, so the T cells may come from the graft donor.

The CDR3 spells CASSAFGLAKSSYEQYF. The CDR3 DNA follows: TGTGCCAGCAGTGCCTTCGGGTTAGCGAAAAGCTCCTACGAGCAGTACTTC. The chain is built from TRBV27 and TRBJ2-7; a weak D match, TRBD2 (5 bases). The germline V gene has CDR1 MNHEY and CDR2 SMNVEV (reference sequence). This CDR3 has 17 amino acids. Trimming stripped 5 bases from V and 0 bases from J, with 20 bases between.